A selection of T cell receptor beta chains follows, all from one sample in a study of follicular helper T cells after annual influenza vaccination. Here immunoSEQ multiplex PCR was the method, and the copy in TCRdb shows in-frame clones only, minus some. The sample has 8,000 to 11,000 clones; less than 85% are singletons. The sample consisted of CXCR5- memory CD4+ T cells sorted from blood, taken 7 days after influenza vaccination. These receptors were collected from an adult who received the influenza vaccine. Both conserved end residues are part of each CDR3. Some rows have no size entry. The others give once, few or many, or a class for an expanded clone.

size,J,V,CDR3
-,TRBJ1-2,TRBV4-2,CASSQALGGGQSNGYTF
-,TRBJ2-5,TRBV5-1,CASSFGGTSQETQYF
-,TRBJ1-5,TRBV2,CASSAGQLSNQPQHF
once,TRBJ1-1,TRBV7-9,CASSKRTTGDMNTEAFF
-,TRBJ2-3,TRBV9,CASSVLSGGADTQYF
-,TRBJ2-1,TRBV2,CASKGYSGGWGNEQFF
few,TRBJ2-2,TRBV2,CASKASMAGELFF
-,TRBJ1-2,TRBV14,CASSPRDRGGYGYTF
-,TRBJ2-3,TRBV5-1,CASSSAPRDTQYF
few,TRBJ2-7,TRBV4-1,CASSQLASSYEQYF
once,TRBJ1-1,TRBV7-2,CASSSDMGGLSTEAFF
-,TRBJ2-1,TRBV5-4,CASSLYRPVGEQFF
-,TRBJ2-3,TRBV7-6,CASSPDSVGPDTQYF
-,TRBJ2-6,TRBV4-3,CASSQDSGRGLAGANVLTF
few,TRBJ2-7,TRBV5-1,CASSRQGQGANEQYF
-,TRBJ1-1,TRBV15,CATSTATEAFF
-,TRBJ1-1,TRBV6-5,CASWFIGGAGEAFF
-,TRBJ2-4,TRBV21-1,CASSKKRETTAKNIQYF
-,TRBJ2-7,TRBV19,CASMPHGTVYEQYF
-,TRBJ2-2,TRBV19,CASRAPGLGRTGELFF
-,TRBJ2-1,TRBV14,CASSKAGGSEQFF
once,TRBJ2-3,TRBV5-1,CASSYGRDTQYF
-,TRBJ1-4,TRBV7-2,CASSLFSNEKLFF
once,TRBJ2-5,TRBV9,CASSVAGGLRETQYF
-,TRBJ1-2,TRBV29-1,CSVGDTPRNPRYGYTF
-,TRBJ2-7,TRBV2,CASKWDTRGSYEQYF
-,TRBJ2-2,TRBV11-3,CASSANAGTANTGELFF
-,TRBJ2-1,TRBV7-2,CASSLDYDRSRWVF
-,TRBJ2-2,TRBV5-3,CASSFNRVISGELFF
-,TRBJ2-3,TRBV7-2,CASSHGTSGGTDTQYF
once,TRBJ1-4,TRBV6-5,CASSYGGQGAEKLFF
-,TRBJ1-1,TRBV12-5,CASGLVGGTEAFF
-,TRBJ1-2,TRBV2,CASSVTRENYGYTF
-,TRBJ2-7,TRBV14,CASSREGKTAYEQYF
-,TRBJ1-2,TRBV6-6,CASKGSTGASYGYTF
few,TRBJ2-7,TRBV7-9,CASSTRTGYEQYF
-,TRBJ2-7,TRBV7-2,CASSLRQDFAYEQYF
few,TRBJ1-2,TRBV2,CASSVAAEGYTF
-,TRBJ2-2,TRBV7-2,CASSLRTPANTGELFF
-,TRBJ2-5,TRBV6-5,CASSSAGQKETQYF
-,TRBJ2-7,TRBV29-1,CSVEDPASGLYEQYF
few,TRBJ1-4,TRBV7-6,CASSLTAGVDEKLFF
-,TRBJ1-3,TRBV5-1,CASSLIGLAGDTIYF
-,TRBJ1-6,TRBV5-4,CASSSRDSYNSPLHF
-,TRBJ1-2,TRBV2,CASSERIAIYGYTF
-,TRBJ1-1,TRBV29-1,CSVHYGGENTEAFF
-,TRBJ1-2,TRBV18,CASSPWRSENYGYTF
-,TRBJ1-3,TRBV19,CASRQSSGNTIYF
-,TRBJ1-1,TRBV6-5,CASSDWTGDTEAFF
-,TRBJ2-7,TRBV27,CASSFSAGPYEQYF
-,TRBJ2-7,TRBV19,CASSPGQGPYEQYF
few,TRBJ1-6,TRBV7-2,CASTLRSNSYNSPLHF
-,TRBJ1-6,TRBV5-5,CASSINRGSSYNSPLHF
-,TRBJ2-7,TRBV29-1,CSVQEGLSLGQYF
-,TRBJ2-1,TRBV2,CASASGTLNNNEQFF
few,TRBJ2-7,TRBV2,CASSADRASYEQYF
-,TRBJ2-2,TRBV7-3,CASSFGRDGTGELFF
-,TRBJ1-6,TRBV7-9,CASSSGQANSPLHF
-,TRBJ2-3,TRBV28,CASSRTRTGQRSTDTQYF